This TCR beta chain was identified during a study of T cells in Graves' hyperthyroidism and ophthalmopathy. From RNA transcripts, TCR beta CDR3 regions were amplified. Initially, a first-round RT-PCR of the TCR CDR3 employed the HTBI primer set. TCRdb independently ran MiXCR on the multiplex PCR reads; one entry per CDR3 protein. The sample holds about 720,000 distinct CDR3 sequences, over 15% seen once. Germline CDR1 SGHVS, CDR2 FNYEAQ. The ends were cut back, 5 bases at V and 3 bases at J, with 11 bases in the middle. The CDR3 extends over 14 amino acids. Thyroid ultrasound and orbital computed tomography, with clinical symptoms and serum thyroxine and TRAb, informed diagnoses. The table lists this clonotype with a few counts.

The chain has TRBV7-6 and TRBJ1-3, with D possibly matching TRBD1 (6 bases). The sequencing input was blood. The sequence derives from a woman aged 50 to 60 with Graves' hyperthyroidism that later progressed to Graves' ophthalmopathy. The DNA for the CDR3 is TGTGCCAGCAGCCCCCAGACAGGTGGAAACACCATATATTTT. It codes for CASSPQTGGNTIYF.